One sample yielded the 10 T cell receptor beta chains listed below, sequenced in a study of spatial heterogeneity in lung cancer. MiXCR, run by TCRdb on the 5' RACE reads, gives a single entry per CDR3 protein. The sample lists approximately 11,000 distinct CDR3 sequences, approximately 3.5% occurring once. Time point noted: sample taken at primary tumor resection. The sequenced material consisted of unsorted whole RNA from tumor, nontumor lung or frozen PBMC. Material: normal lung tissue next to the tumor, obtained at surgery. The origin of the receptors is a male donor with early-stage non-small cell lung cancer.

This clonotype was counted ten times or more. Because the library targeted alpha chains, this beta chain is an off-target read whose size means little. The chain uses TRBV12-3 or TRBV12-4 and TRBJ1-6; D gene unclear. The CDR3 contains 15 residues. Trimming shortened V by 3 bases and J by 7 bases, and 13 bases separated the two germline ends. In DNA, the CDR3 is TGTGCCAGCAGTTTCGAGGGATCGGGGAATTCACCCCTCCACTTT. This translates into CASSFEGSGNSPLHF.

Remarks on this clonotype: This beta chain was picked up by a library intended for alpha chains and is off target, so its count carries little meaning. V gene TRBV11-2 combines with J gene TRBJ2-3, with 8 bases identical to TRBD1. The J segment lost 5 bases and the V segment lost 5 bases, leaving 6 bases of the junction unmatched. There are 14 residues in the CDR3. Germline V lookup: CDR1 SGHAT, CDR2 FQNNGV. Here the CDR3 DNA reads TGTGCCAGCAGCAAAAAGGGACAGGTAGATACGCAGTATTTT. It yields the protein CASSKKGQVDTQYF.

This clonotype is medium-sized (0.01 to 0.1%) in the sample. This beta chain represents an off-target read in a library built for alpha chains; its size is of limited meaning. The chain uses TRBV20-1 and TRBJ2-4, with D perhaps TRBD1 or TRBD2 (5 bases each). V gave up 6 bases and J gave up 4 bases, with 13 bases separating them. Germline V gene sequence: CDR1 DFQATT, CDR2 SNEGSKA (reference sequence). The CDR3 is made up of 13 amino acids. CDR3 amino acids: CSAGDGRKNIQYF. The CDR3 region has the DNA TGCAGTGCCGGGGACGGCCGAAAAAACATTCAGTACTTC.

With respect to this clonotype: This beta chain represents an off-target read in a library built for alpha chains; its size is of limited meaning. The rearrangement uses TRBV9 and TRBJ2-2; 7 positions agree with TRBD1. Germline loops: CDR1 SGDLS, CDR2 YYNGEE. This CDR3 region has 15 residues. The junction had 7 bases not matched to a gene; V was cut back by 4 bases and J by 4 bases. The chain's CDR3 is CASSPTTGSTGELFF. CDR3 nucleotide sequence: TGTGCCAGCAGCCCCACGACAGGGAGCACCGGGGAGCTGTTTTTT.

A few counts support this clonotype. A library prepared for alpha chains yielded this beta chain as an off-target read; its size is of little meaning. The CDR3 is CASSRDREGNPYEQYF. In DNA, the CDR3 is TGTGCCAGCAGTCGAGACAGGGAGGGAAACCCCTACGAGCAGTACTTC. The chain couples TRBV7-3 to TRBJ2-7, with D possibly being TRBD1 or TRBD2 (7 bases each). Germline V gives CDR1 SGHTA, CDR2 FQGTGA. The CDR3 has 16 residues. The V and J ends lost 6 bases and 2 bases respectively, with 20 bases between them.

This clonotype was counted at least ten times. This beta chain represents an off-target read in a library built for alpha chains; its size is of limited meaning. The CDR3 nucleotides read TGCAGTGCCGGACTAGCGGGAAGGGACAATGAGCAGTTCTTC. Translating gives CSAGLAGRDNEQFF. The J gene is TRBJ2-1, the V gene TRBV20-1; 12 nucleotides line up with TRBD2. The trim removed 6 bases at V and 5 bases at J, leaving 5 bases unmatched. Germline CDR1 DFQATT, CDR2 SNEGSKA (reference sequence). This CDR3 has 14 residues.

This clonotype was picked up many times. Within a library made for alpha chains, this beta chain is off target, and its count is uninformative. The rearrangement links TRBV21-1 to TRBJ2-7; the table's D call TRBD1 went unverified against the DNA. TRBV21-1 is noted as a pseudogene. The CDR3 has 17 residues. The CDR3 DNA is TGTGCCAGCAGCAAAGGTACGAGACAGGGTTTGACCTACGAGCAGTACTTC. Translation gives CASSKGTRQGLTYEQYF.

By share, this clonotype ranks as medium-sized. Since the library was made to target alpha chains, this beta chain is a stray read and its abundance is not meaningful. V and J are TRBV6-5 and TRBJ2-7; D perhaps matches TRBD2 (7 bases). V lost 2 bases, J lost 7 bases, and 18 bases lay in between. CDR1 MNHEY and CDR2 SVGAGI come from the germline V gene. This CDR3 region has 15 residues. DNA for the CDR3: TGTGCCAGCAGTTACGGGGGGGACAAGGTCGTAGAGCAGTACTTC. Its protein product is CASSYGGDKVVEQYF.

This clonotype showed up just a few times. This beta chain came through as a stray read in a library set up for alpha chains, and its size says little. The chain carries TRBV29-1 and TRBJ2-2; D is uncertain. The V gene's germline CDR1 is SQVTM and CDR2 ANQGSEA. This CDR3 is built from 10 residues. V dropped 5 bases and J dropped 3 bases, with 1 base sitting between them. The CDR3 loop is CSVYTGELFF. The CDR3 nucleotides read TGCAGCGTTTACACCGGGGAGCTGTTTTTT.

This clonotype has a count of ten or more. The library was built for alpha chains, so this beta chain is an off-target read and its size means little. The chain combines TRBV27 with TRBJ1-1; 11 nucleotides match TRBD1. The germline gives CDR1 MNHEY, CDR2 SMNVEV (reference sequence). The trim removed 6 bases at V and 3 bases at J, leaving 3 bases unmatched. The CDR3 consists of 14 residues. CDR3 in amino acids: CASRGQGGHTEAFF. CDR3 DNA sequence: TGTGCCAGCAGGGGACAGGGGGGGCACACTGAAGCTTTCTTT.